This T cell receptor (beta chain) was identified during a study of T-cell reconstitution after alpha-beta-depleted transplantation in children. Note on this clonotype: Its antigen is undetermined.

General study findings and limits: After one year, T-cell counts and TCRbeta diversity mostly came from new T cells. Several hundred expanded graft clones reportedly supplied alpha-beta T cells about two months after transplant. Surviving recipient T cells and thymic progenitors accounted for the high day-60 TCRbeta diversity observed in some patients.

This sample's TCRbeta library carried unique molecular identifier barcodes. Each CDR3 protein is one row after TCRdb ran MiXCR on the PCR reads. The sample has about 200,000 distinct CDR3 sequences, roughly 7% seen once. The sequencing here drew on PBMCs, taken before TCRalphabeta/CD19-depleted stem cell transplant. The sequence came from a boy aged 2 to 10 with acute lymphoblastic leukemia, due to receive a stem cell transplant.

This CDR3 is CAWIIVGAKRGQETQYF. In DNA, the CDR3 is TGTGCCTGGATAATTGTGGGGGCGAAGCGGGGACAAGAGACCCAGTACTTC. The genes are TRBV30 and TRBJ2-5; a possible D gene is TRBD2 (7 bases). V was shortened by 4 bases and J by 2 bases, with 23 bases between the two germline ends. The CDR3 runs to 17 residues. The germline V gene encodes CDR1 GTSNPN and CDR2 SVGIG (reference sequence).